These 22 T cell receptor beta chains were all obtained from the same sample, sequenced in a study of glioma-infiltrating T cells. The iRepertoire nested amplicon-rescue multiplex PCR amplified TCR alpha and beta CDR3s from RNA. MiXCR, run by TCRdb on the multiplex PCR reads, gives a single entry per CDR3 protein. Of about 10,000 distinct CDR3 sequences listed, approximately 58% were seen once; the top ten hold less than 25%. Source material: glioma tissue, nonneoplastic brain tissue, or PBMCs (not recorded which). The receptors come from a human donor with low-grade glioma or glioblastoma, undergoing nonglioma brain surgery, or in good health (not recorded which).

CDR3 nucleotide sequence: TGCAGTGCTACGTGGGGGACCACAGATACGCAGTATTTT. This codes for CSATWGTTDTQYF. The chain uses TRBV20-1 and TRBJ2-3; either TRBD1 or TRBD2 may supply D (5 bases each). V was trimmed by 4 bases and J by 2 bases, leaving 10 bases between them. CDR3 length equals 13 residues. The germline gives CDR1 DFQATT, CDR2 SNEGSKA (reference sequence).

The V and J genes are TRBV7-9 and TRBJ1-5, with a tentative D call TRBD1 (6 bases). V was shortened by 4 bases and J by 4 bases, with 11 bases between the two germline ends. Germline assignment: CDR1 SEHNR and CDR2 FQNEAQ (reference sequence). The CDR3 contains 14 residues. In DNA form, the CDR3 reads TGTGCCAGCAGCTCCGACAGGTCAAATCAGCCCCAGCATTTT. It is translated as CASSSDRSNQPQHF. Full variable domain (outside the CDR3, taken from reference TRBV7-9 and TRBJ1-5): DTGVSQNPRHKITKRGQNVTFRCDPISEHNRLYWYRQTLGQGPEFLTYFQNEAQLEKSRLLSDRFSAERPKGSFSTLEIQRTEQGDSAMYLCASSSDRSNQPQHFGDGTRLSIL.

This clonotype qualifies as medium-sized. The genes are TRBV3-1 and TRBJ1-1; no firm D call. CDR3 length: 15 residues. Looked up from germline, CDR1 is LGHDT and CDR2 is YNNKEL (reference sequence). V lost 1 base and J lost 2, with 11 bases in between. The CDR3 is CASSQVGYSNTEAFF. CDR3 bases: TGTGCCAGCAGCCAAGTGGGGTACAGCAACACTGAAGCTTTCTTT.

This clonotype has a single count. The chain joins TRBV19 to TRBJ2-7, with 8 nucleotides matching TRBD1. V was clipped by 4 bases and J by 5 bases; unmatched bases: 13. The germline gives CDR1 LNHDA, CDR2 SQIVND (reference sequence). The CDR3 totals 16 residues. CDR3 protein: CASSRPGTGSYNEQYF. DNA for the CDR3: TGTGCCAGTAGTAGGCCCGGGACAGGCAGCTACAACGAGCAGTACTTC.

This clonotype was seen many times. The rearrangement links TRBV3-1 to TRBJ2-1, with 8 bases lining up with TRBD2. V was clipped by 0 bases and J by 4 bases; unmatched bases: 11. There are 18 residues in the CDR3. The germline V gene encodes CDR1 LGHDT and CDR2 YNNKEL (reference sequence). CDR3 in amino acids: CASSQDYPSGLGYNEQFF. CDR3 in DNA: TGTGCCAGCAGCCAAGATTACCCTAGCGGGTTAGGTTACAATGAGCAGTTCTTC.

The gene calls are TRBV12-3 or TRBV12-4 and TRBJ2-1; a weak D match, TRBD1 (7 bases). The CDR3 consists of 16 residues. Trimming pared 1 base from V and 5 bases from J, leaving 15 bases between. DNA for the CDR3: TGTGCCAGCAGTTTAGTGCGGGGACAGAGCGACAATGAGCAGTTCTTC. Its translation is CASSLVRGQSDNEQFF.

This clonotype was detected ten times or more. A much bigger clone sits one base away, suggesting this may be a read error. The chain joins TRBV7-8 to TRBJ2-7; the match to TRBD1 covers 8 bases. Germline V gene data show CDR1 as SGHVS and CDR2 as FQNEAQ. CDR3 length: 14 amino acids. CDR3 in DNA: TGTGCCCGCAGCCGGGACAGGAGCTCCTACGAGCAGTACTTC. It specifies CARSRDRSSYEQYF.

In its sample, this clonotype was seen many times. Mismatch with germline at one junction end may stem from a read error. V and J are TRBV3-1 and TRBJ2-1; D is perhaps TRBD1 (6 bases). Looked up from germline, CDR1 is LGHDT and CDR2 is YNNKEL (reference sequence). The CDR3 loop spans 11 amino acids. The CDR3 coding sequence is TGTGCCATCAGCCAAGGGGGTGAGCAGTTCTTC. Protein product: CAISQGGEQFF.

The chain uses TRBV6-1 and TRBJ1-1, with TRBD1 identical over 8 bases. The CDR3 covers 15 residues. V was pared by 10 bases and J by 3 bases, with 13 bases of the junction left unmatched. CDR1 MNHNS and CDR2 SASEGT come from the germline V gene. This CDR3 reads CATAPWTGSHTEAFF. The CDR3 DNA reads TGTGCCACAGCACCGTGGACAGGGTCCCACACTGAAGCTTTCTTT.

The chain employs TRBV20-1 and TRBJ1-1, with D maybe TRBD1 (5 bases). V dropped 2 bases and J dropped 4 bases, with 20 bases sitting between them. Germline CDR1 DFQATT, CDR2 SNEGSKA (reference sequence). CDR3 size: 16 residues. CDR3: CSARHHRRQGGTEAFF. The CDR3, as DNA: TGCAGTGCTAGACACCACCGCAGGCAGGGAGGCACTGAAGCTTTCTTT.

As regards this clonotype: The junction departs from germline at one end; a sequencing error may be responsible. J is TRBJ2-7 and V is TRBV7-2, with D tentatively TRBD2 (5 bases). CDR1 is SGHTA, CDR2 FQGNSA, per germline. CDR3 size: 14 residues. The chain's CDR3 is CASSLGGGSYGQYF. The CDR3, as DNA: TGTGCCAGCAGCTTAGGCGGAGGTTCCTACGGGCAGTACTTC.

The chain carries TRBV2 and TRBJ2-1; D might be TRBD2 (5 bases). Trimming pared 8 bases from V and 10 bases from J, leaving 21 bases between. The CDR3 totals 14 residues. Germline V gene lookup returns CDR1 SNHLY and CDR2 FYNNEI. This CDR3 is CASGKAEGPKEQFF. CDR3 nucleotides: TGTGCCAGCGGTAAAGCGGAAGGGCCTAAGGAGCAGTTCTTC.

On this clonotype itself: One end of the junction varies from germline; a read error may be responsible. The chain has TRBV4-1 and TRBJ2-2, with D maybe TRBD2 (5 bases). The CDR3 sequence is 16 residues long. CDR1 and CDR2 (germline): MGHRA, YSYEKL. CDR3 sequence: CDSSQFSESSYGELFF. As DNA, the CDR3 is TGCGACAGCAGCCAATTTAGCGAGAGCTCTTACGGGGAGCTGTTTTTT.

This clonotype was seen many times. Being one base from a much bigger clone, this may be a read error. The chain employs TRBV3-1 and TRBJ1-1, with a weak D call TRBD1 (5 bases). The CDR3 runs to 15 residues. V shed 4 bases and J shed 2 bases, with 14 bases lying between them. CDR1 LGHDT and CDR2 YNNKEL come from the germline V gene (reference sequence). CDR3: CASSPRGRPNTEAFF. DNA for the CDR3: TGTGCCAGCAGCCCTCGGGGCAGGCCTAACACTGAAGCTTTCTTT.

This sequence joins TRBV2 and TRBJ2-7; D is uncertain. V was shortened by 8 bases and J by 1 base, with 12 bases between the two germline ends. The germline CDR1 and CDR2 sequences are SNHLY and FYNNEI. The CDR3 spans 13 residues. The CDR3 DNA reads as TGTGCCAGCGTACAGTACCCTTCCTACGAGCAGTACTTC. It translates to CASVQYPSYEQYF.

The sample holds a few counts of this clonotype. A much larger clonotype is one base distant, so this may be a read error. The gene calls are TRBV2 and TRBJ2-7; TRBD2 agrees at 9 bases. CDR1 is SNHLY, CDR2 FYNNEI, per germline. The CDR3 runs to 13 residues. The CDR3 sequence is CATVGLASCEQYF. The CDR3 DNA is TGTGCCACCGTGGGACTAGCCTCCTGCGAGCAGTACTTC.

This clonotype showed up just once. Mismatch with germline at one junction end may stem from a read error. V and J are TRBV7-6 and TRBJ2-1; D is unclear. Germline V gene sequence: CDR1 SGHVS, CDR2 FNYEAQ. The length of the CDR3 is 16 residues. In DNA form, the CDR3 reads TGTGCCAACAGCTCCAAATGGGCTAGCTCCTACAATGAGCAGTTCTTC. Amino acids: CANSSKWASSYNEQFF.

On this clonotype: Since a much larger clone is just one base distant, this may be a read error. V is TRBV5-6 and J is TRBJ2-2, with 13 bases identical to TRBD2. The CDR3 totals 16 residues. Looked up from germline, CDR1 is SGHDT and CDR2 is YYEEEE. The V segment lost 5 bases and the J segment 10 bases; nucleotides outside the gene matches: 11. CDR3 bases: TGTGCCAGCAGTTCGGGACTAGCGGGACTCCCCGTGGAGCTGTTTTTT. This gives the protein CASSSGLAGLPVELFF.

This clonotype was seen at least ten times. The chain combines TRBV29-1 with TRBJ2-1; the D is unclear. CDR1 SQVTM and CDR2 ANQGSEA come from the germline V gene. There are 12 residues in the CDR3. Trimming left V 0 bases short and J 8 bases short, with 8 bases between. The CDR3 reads CSVEDGSDEQFF. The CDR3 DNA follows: TGCAGCGTTGAAGACGGATCCGATGAGCAGTTCTTC.

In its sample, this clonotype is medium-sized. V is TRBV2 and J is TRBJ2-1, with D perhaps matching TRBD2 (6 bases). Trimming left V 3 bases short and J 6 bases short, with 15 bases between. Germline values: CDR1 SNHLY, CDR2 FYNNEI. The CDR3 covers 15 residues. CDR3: CASSDQGGSSNEQFF. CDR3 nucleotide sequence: TGTGCCAGCAGTGATCAGGGAGGTTCATCCAATGAGCAGTTCTTC.

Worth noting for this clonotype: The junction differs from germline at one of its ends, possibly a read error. CDR3: CASSDRVNYNGQFF. The CDR3 region has the DNA TGTGCCAGCAGCGACAGGGTGAACTACAATGGGCAGTTCTTC. The rearrangement links TRBV7-9 to TRBJ2-1; 7 bases align to TRBD1. The CDR3 has 14 residues. Germline CDR1 is SEHNR and CDR2 is FQNEAQ (reference sequence).

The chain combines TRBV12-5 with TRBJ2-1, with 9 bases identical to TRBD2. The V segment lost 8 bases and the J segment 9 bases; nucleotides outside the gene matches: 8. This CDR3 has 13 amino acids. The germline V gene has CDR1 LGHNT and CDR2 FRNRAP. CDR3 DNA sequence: TGTGCTAGTAGCCTAGCGGGACTTGGTGAGCAGTTCTTC. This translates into CASSLAGLGEQFF.